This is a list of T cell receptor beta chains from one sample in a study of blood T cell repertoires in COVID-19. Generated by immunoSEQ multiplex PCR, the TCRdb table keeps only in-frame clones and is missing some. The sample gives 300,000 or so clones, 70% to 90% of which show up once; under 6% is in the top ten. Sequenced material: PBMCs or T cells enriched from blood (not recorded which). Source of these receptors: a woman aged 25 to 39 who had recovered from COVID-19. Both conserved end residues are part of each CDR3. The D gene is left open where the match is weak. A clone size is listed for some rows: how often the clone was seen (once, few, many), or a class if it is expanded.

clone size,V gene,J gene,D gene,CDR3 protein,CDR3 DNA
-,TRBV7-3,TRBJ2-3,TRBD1,CASSPGTGVSDTQYF,TGTGCCAGCAGCCCCGGGACAGGGGTTTCAGATACGCAGTATTTT
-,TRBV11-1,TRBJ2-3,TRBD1,CASSLGTGFVTQYF,TGTGCCAGCAGCTTAGGGACAGGGTTCGTTACGCAGTATTTT
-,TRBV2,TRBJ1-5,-,CASSDGQLAVSQPQHF,TGTGCCAGCAGTGATGGACAACTAGCCGTATCGCAGCCCCAGCATTTT
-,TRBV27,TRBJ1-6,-,CASSFTGTDSPLHF,TGTGCCAGCAGTTTCACTGGTACCGATTCACCCCTCCACTTT
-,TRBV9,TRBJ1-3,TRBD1,CASSGDRGTGNTIYF,TGTGCCAGCAGCGGGGACAGGGGGACAGGAAACACCATATATTTT
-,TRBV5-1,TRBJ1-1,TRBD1,CASKTQGATTEAFF,TGCGCCAGCAAAACACAGGGGGCGACCACTGAAGCTTTCTTT
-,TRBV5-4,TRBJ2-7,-,CASSLAPSSYEQYF,TGTGCCAGCAGCTTGGCCCCCAGTTCCTACGAGCAGTACTTC
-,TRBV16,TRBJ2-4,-,CASSPYGRGDIQYF,TGTGCCAGCAGCCCCTATGGGAGGGGGGACATTCAGTACTTC
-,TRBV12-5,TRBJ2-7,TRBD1,CASGPVGDRAIYEQYF,TGTGCTAGTGGCCCCGTGGGGGACAGAGCAATCTACGAGCAGTACTTC
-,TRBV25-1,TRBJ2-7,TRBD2,CASSRAGAQWGQYF,TGTGCCAGCAGCCGAGCGGGGGCCCAATGGGGGCAGTACTTC
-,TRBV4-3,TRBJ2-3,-,CASSREGDRPDTQYF,TGCGCCAGCAGCCGAGAGGGCGACCGCCCAGATACGCAGTATTTT
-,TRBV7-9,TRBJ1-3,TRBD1,CASSQQKGTGVDTIYF,TGTGCCAGCAGCCAGCAGAAAGGGACAGGGGTAGACACCATATATTTT
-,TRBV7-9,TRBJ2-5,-,CASSLDYGGQETQYF,TGTGCCAGCAGCCTTGACTACGGGGGACAAGAGACCCAGTACTTC
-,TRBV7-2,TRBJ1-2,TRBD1,CASRHGQGSGYTF,TGTGCCAGCAGACACGGACAGGGTTCTGGCTACACCTTC
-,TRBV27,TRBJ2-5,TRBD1,CASSLTGGGETQYF,TGTGCCAGCAGCCTGACAGGGGGCGGAGAGACCCAGTACTTC
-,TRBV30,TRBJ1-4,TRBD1,CAWGQGATNEKLFF,TGTGCCTGGGGACAGGGGGCAACTAATGAAAAACTGTTTTTT
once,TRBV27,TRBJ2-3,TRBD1,CASSPRTGNADTQYF,TGTGCCAGCAGTCCCCGGACAGGGAACGCAGATACGCAGTATTTT
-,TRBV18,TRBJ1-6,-,CASSPPRAGGNSPLHF,TGTGCCAGCTCACCTCCCCGGGCTGGGGGCAATTCACCCCTCCACTTT
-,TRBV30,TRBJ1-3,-,CAWSPGGNTIYF,TGTGCCTGGAGCCCGGGGGGAAACACCATATATTTT
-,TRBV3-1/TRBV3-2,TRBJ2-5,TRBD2,CASSQVFRTSGQETQYF,TGTGCCAGCAGCCAAGTCTTCCGGACTAGCGGCCAAGAGACCCAGTACTTC
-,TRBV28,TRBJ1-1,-,CASSNAGLGDTEAFF,TGTGCCAGCAGCAACGCAGGGTTGGGCGACACTGAAGCTTTCTTT
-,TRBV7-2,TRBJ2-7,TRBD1,CASSLMGQGAAEQYF,TGTGCCAGCAGCTTGATGGGACAGGGGGCGGCCGAGCAGTACTTC
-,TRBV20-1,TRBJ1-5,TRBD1,CSASLGQGNQPQHF,TGCAGTGCTAGTTTGGGACAGGGCAATCAGCCCCAGCATTTT